What follows are 10 T cell receptor beta chains derived from one specimen sequenced in a study of blood T cell repertoires in COVID-19. Libraries were prepared by immunoSEQ multiplex PCR; TCRdb keeps only in-frame clonotypes and omits some of them. The sample carries over 200,000 clones, about 88% recorded once. The sequencing input was peripheral blood. These TCRs come from a woman between 40 and 50 years old who had recovered from COVID-19.

The rearrangement uses TRBV7-2 and TRBJ2-3; tentatively, D is TRBD2 (6 bases). Germline V CDR1 and CDR2: SGHTA, FQGNSA. There are 15 residues in the CDR3. V was cut by 1 base and J by 10 bases, with 18 bases left in between. The CDR3 spells CASSLEPRWGVAQYF. As DNA, the CDR3 is TGTGCCAGCAGCTTAGAGCCACGGTGGGGGGTAGCGCAGTATTTT.

In its sample, this clone was seen a few times. The V call is TRBV11-3, the J call TRBJ2-1; D remains ambiguous. The CDR3 sequence is 14 residues long. In germline, CDR1 is SGHNT, CDR2 YENEEA. The V end lost 1 base, the J end lost 8 bases, and 12 bases lay between the germline ends. CDR3 loop: CASSLGGSPYEQFF. CDR3 DNA sequence: TGTGCCAGCAGCTTAGGTGGCAGTCCGTATGAGCAGTTCTTC.

This chain joins TRBV5-1 and TRBJ1-6; no firm D call. V lost 4 bases and J lost 10, with 15 bases in between. CDR3 length equals 14 residues. Germline V CDR1 and CDR2: SGHRS, YFSETQ. The CDR3 nucleotides are TGCGCCAGCAGCCTCGGACCGTCGGGGTCACCCCTCCACTTT. Its protein product is CASSLGPSGSPLHF. The full variable domain, with the rest looked up from reference TRBV5-1 and TRBJ1-6, is KAGVTQTPRYLIKTRGQQVTLSCSPISGHRSVSWYQQTPGQGLQFLFEYFSETQRNKGNFPGRFSGRQFSNSRSEMNVSTLELGDSALYLCASSLGPSGSPLHFGNGTRLTVT.

The chain employs TRBV15 and TRBJ2-1, with TRBD2 matching 15 bases. Germline V gene data show CDR1 as LNHNV and CDR2 as YYDKDF (reference sequence). V dropped 0 bases and J dropped 4; count of bases not matched to a gene: 10. The CDR3 contains 20 residues. The DNA of the CDR3 is TGTGCCACCAGCAGAGAGGGCCCGGGACTAGCGGGAGGAGGATACAATGAGCAGTTCTTC. Amino acids: CATSREGPGLAGGGYNEQFF.

The CDR3 bases are TGTGCCAGCAGCTTAGGGGCGGGACAGGGGAACACCATATATTTT. Residues: CASSLGAGQGNTIYF. The rearrangement links TRBV11-2 to TRBJ1-3, with 10 bases aligning to TRBD1. J lost 7 bases, V lost 1 base, and 4 bases had no gene match. The germline V gene has CDR1 SGHAT and CDR2 FQNNGV. The CDR3 consists of 15 residues. Looking up the rest from reference TRBV11-2 and TRBJ1-3 gives the full variable domain: EAGVAQSPRYKIIEKRQSVAFWCNPISGHATLYWYQQILGQGPKLLIQFQNNGVVDDSQLPKDRFSAERLKGVDSTLKIQPAKLEDSAVYLCASSLGAGQGNTIYFGEGSWLTVV.

This clone appeared once. CDR3 coding DNA: TGTGCCAGCTCCCCGACAGGCCGCTCTGGAAACACCATATATTTT. This encodes CASSPTGRSGNTIYF. V usage is TRBV18 and J usage is TRBJ1-3, with a possible D match to TRBD1 (6 bases). Per germline, CDR1 KGHSH and CDR2 LQKENI. The V and J ends lost 6 bases and 0 bases respectively, with 12 bases between them. The CDR3 spans 15 residues.

This chain uses TRBV27 with TRBJ2-7; 7 bases line up with TRBD2. Germline trimming cut 7 bases from V and 3 bases from J; bases unmatched to any gene: 12. Germline V CDR1 and CDR2: MNHEY, SMNVEV (reference sequence). There are 15 residues in the CDR3. The CDR3 spells CASTGPGRAHYEQYF. For the CDR3, the DNA is TGTGCCAGCACCGGGCCGGGGAGGGCCCACTACGAGCAGTACTTC.

The chain carries TRBV28 and TRBJ1-1; perhaps TRBD1 as D (6 bases). Germline lookup yields CDR1 MDHEN and CDR2 SYDVKM. This CDR3 contains 14 residues. Trimming removed 10 bases at V and 6 bases at J, with 21 bases between. For the CDR3, the DNA is TGTGCCACCGAGGGGGTCAACAAAGGGCCTGAAGCTTTCTTT. This gives the protein CATEGVNKGPEAFF.

The V and J genes are TRBV5-1 and TRBJ2-3, with D possibly TRBD2 on 6 matching bases. Looked up from germline, CDR1 is SGHRS and CDR2 is YFSETQ. The CDR3 contains 15 residues. Trimming cost V 0 bases and J 3 bases, with 11 bases left between them. The DNA of the CDR3 is TGCGCCAGCAGCTTGGGTGGGAGGTGGACAGATACGCAGTATTTT. Its translation is CASSLGGRWTDTQYF. Full variable domain (missing parts from reference TRBV5-1 and TRBJ2-3): KAGVTQTPRYLIKTRGQQVTLSCSPISGHRSVSWYQQTPGQGLQFLFEYFSETQRNKGNFPGRFSGRQFSNSRSEMNVSTLELGDSALYLCASSLGGRWTDTQYFGPGTRLTVL.

The gene calls are TRBV27 and TRBJ2-3; D is undetermined. This CDR3 is 16 amino acids long. V lost 5 bases and J 4 bases, leaving 19 bases between the germline ends. Germline CDR1 MNHEY, CDR2 SMNVEV (reference sequence). The CDR3 DNA follows: TGTGCCAGCAGTCCCGCGGCCCTCCTCCCCCCAGATACGCAGTATTTT. Protein sequence: CASSPAALLPPDTQYF.